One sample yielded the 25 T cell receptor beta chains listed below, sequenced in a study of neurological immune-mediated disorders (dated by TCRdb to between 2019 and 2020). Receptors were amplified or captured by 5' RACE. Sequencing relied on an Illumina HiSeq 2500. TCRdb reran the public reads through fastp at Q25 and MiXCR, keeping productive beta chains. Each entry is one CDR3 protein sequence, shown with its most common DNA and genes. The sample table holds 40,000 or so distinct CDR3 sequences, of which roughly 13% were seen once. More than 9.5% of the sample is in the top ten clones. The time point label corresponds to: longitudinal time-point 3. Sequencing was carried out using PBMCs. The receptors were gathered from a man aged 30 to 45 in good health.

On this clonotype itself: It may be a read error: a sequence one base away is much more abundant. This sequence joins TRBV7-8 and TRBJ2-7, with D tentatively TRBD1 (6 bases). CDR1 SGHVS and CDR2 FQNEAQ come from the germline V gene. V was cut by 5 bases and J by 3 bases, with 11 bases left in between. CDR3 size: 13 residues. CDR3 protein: CASSVGGFYEQYF. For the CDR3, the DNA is TGTGCCAGCAGCGTAGGGGGTTTCTACGAGCAGTACTTC.

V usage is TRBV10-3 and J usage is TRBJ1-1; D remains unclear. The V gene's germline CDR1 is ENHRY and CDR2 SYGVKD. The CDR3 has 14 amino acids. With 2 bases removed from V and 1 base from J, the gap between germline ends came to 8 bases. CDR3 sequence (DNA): TGTGCCATCAGTGAGATGCGGGGGAACACTGAAGCTTTCTTT. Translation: CAISEMRGNTEAFF.

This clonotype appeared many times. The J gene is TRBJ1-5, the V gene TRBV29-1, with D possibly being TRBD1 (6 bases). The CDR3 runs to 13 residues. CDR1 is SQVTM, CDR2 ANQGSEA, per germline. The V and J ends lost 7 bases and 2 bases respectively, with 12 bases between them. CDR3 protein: CSAQSGGNQPQHF. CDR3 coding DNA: TGCAGCGCCCAGTCAGGGGGCAATCAGCCCCAGCATTTT.

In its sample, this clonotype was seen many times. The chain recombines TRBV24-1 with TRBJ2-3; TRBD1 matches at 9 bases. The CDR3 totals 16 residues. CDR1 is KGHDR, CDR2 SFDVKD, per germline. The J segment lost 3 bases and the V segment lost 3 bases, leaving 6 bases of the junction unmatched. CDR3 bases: TGTGCCACCAGTGATCCGGGACAGGGATCGACAGATACGCAGTATTTT. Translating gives CATSDPGQGSTDTQYF.

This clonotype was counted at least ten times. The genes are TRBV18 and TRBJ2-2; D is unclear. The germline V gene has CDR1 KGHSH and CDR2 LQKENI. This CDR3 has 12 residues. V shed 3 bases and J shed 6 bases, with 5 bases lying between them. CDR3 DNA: TGTGCCAGCTCACCCACGTCCGGGGAGCTGTTTTTT. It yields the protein CASSPTSGELFF.

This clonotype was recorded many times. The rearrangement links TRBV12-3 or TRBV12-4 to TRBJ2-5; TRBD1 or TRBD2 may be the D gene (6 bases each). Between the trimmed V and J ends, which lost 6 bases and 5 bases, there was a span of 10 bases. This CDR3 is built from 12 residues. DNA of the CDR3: TGTGCCAGCAGCCAGGGGAGGGAGACCCAGTACTTC. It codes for CASSQGRETQYF.

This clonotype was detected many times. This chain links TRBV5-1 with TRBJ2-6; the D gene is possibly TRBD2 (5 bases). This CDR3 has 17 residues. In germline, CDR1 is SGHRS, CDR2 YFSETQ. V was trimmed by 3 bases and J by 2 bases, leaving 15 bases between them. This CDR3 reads CASSYGLTQTGANVLTF. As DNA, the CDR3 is TGCGCCAGCAGCTACGGACTTACCCAGACTGGGGCCAACGTCCTGACTTTC.

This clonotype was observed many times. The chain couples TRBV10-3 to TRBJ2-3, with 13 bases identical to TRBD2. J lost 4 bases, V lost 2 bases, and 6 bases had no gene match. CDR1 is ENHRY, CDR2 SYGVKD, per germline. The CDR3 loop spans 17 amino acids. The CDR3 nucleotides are TGTGCCATCAGTGAGGTCGGACTAGCGGGAGAGGCAGATACGCAGTATTTT. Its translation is CAISEVGLAGEADTQYF.

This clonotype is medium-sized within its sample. This CDR3 reads CASSSSETSGSWDTQYF. CDR3 DNA sequence: TGTGCCAGCAGCTCTTCTGAGACTAGCGGGAGCTGGGATACGCAGTATTTT. This chain connects TRBV7-2 to TRBJ2-3; 12 bases are a match to TRBD2. CDR1 and CDR2 (germline): SGHTA, FQGNSA. After removal of 4 bases from V and 6 bases from J, the junction contained 11 bases not matched to a gene. This CDR3 is 17 amino acids long. The full variable domain, with the rest looked up from reference TRBV7-2 and TRBJ2-3, is GAGVSQSPSNKVTEKGKDVELRCDPISGHTALYWYRQSLGQGLEFLIYFQGNSAPDKSGLPSDRFSAERTGGSVSTLTIQRTQQEDSAVYLCASSSSETSGSWDTQYFGPGTRLTVL.

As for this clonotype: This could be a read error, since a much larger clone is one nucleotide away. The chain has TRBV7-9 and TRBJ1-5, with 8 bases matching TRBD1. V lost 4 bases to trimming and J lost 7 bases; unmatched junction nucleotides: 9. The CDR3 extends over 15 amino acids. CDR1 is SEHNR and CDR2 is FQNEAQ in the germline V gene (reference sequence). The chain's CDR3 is CASSSVRDRKQPQHF. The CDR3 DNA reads TGTGCCAGCAGCTCCGTCCGGGACAGGAAGCAGCCCCAGCATTTT.

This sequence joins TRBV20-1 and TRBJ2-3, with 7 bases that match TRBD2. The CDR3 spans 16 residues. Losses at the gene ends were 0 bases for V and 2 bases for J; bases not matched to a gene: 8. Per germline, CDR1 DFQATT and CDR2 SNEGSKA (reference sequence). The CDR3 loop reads CSARDLGLAATDTQYF. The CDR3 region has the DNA TGCAGTGCTAGAGATCTCGGTCTAGCGGCCACAGATACGCAGTATTTT.

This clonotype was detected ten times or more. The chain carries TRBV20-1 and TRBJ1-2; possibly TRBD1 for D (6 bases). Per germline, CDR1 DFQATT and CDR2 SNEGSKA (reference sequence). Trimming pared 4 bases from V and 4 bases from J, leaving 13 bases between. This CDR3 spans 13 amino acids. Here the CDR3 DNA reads TGCAGTGCTACAGAGACAGGCTCCTATGGCTACACCTTC. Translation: CSATETGSYGYTF.

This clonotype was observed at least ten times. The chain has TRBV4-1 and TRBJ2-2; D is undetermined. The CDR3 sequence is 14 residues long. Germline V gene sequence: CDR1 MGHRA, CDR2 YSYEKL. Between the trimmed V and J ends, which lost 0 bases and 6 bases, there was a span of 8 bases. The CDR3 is CASSQDSVPGELFF. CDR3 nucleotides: TGCGCCAGCAGCCAAGACTCGGTCCCCGGGGAGCTGTTTTTT.

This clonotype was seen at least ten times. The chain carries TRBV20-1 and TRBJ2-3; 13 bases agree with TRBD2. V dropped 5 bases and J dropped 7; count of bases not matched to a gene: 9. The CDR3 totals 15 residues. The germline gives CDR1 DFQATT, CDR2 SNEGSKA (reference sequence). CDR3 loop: CSAGRLAGGDYTQYF. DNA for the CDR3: TGCAGTGCTGGCAGACTAGCGGGAGGAGACTATACGCAGTATTTT.

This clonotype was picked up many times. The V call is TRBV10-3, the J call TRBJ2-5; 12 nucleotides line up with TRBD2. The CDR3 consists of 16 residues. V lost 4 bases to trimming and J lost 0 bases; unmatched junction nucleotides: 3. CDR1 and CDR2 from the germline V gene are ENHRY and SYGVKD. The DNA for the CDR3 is TGTGCCATCAGTGGGACTAGCGGGACCTACCAAGAGACCCAGTACTTC. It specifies CAISGTSGTYQETQYF.

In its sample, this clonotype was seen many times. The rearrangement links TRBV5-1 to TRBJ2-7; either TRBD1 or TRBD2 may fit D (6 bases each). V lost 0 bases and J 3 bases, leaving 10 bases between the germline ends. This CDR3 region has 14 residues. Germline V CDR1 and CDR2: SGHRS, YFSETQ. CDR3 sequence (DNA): TGCGCCAGCAGCTTGGGTGAGGGGGGCTACGAGCAGTACTTC. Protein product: CASSLGEGGYEQYF.

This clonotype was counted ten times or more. The CDR3 reads CASSERRGLETQYF. CDR3 sequence (DNA): TGTGCCAGCAGTGAACGCAGGGGGCTCGAGACCCAGTACTTC. This sequence joins TRBV2 and TRBJ2-5, with TRBD1 identical over 8 bases. CDR1 and CDR2 (germline): SNHLY, FYNNEI. The CDR3 spans 14 residues. The junction had 4 bases not matched to a gene; V was cut back by 2 bases and J by 5 bases.

The chain's CDR3 is CASSYPGLARADTQYF. Here the CDR3 DNA reads TGTGCCAGCAGTTACCCGGGACTAGCACGGGCCGATACGCAGTATTTT. The chain uses TRBV28 and TRBJ2-3; TRBD2 matches 9 bases. The CDR3 length is 16 residues. Germline V gene data show CDR1 as MDHEN and CDR2 as SYDVKM. Trimming removed 4 bases from V and 6 bases from J; junction bases left unmatched: 11.

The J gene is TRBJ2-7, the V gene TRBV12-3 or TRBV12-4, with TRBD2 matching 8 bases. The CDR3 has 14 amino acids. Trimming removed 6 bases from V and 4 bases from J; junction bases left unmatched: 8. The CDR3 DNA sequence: TGTGCCAGCAGCCCTAGTAGCGGGGAATACGAGCAGTACTTC. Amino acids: CASSPSSGEYEQYF.

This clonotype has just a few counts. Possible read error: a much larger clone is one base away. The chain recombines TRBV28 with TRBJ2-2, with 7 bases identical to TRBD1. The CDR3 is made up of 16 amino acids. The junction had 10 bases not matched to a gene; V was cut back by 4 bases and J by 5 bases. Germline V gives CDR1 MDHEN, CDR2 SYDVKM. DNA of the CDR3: TGTGCCAGCAGTTCACAGGGACAGTGGATAACCGGGGAGCTGTTTTTT. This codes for CASSSQGQWITGELFF. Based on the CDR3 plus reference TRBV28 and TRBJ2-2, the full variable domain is DVKVTQSSRYLVKRTGEKVFLECVQDMDHENMFWYRQDPGLGLRLIYFSYDVKMKEKGDIPEGYSVSREKKERFSLILESASTNQTSMYLCASSSQGQWITGELFFGEGSRLTVL.

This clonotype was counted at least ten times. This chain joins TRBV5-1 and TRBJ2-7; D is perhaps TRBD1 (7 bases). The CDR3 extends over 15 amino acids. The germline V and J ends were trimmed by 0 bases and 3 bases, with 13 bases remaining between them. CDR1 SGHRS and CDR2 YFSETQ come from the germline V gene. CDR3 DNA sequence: TGCGCCAGCAGCTTGGCCGGAGGGACAGTCTACGAGCAGTACTTC. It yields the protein CASSLAGGTVYEQYF. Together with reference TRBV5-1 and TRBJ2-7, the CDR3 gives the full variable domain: KAGVTQTPRYLIKTRGQQVTLSCSPISGHRSVSWYQQTPGQGLQFLFEYFSETQRNKGNFPGRFSGRQFSNSRSEMNVSTLELGDSALYLCASSLAGGTVYEQYFGPGTRLTVT.

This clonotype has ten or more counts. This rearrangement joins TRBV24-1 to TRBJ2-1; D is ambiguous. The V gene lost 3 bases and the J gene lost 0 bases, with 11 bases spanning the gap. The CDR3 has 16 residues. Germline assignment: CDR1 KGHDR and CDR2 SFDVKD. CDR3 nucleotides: TGTGCCACCAGTGATGATCAGCGATACTCCTACAATGAGCAGTTCTTC. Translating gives CATSDDQRYSYNEQFF.

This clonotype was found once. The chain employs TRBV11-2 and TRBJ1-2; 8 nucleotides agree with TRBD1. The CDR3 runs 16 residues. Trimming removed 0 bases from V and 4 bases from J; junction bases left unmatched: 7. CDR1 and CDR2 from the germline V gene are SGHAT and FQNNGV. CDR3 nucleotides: TGTGCCAGCAGCTTAGATGCAGGGGGCGCGACCTATGGCTACACCTTC. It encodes CASSLDAGGATYGYTF.

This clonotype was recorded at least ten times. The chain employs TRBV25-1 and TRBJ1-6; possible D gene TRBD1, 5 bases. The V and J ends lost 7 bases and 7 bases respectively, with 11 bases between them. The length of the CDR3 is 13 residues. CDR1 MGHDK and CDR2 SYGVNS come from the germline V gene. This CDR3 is CASTGAGNSPLHF. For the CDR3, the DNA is TGTGCCAGCACCGGGGCAGGGAATTCACCCCTCCACTTT.

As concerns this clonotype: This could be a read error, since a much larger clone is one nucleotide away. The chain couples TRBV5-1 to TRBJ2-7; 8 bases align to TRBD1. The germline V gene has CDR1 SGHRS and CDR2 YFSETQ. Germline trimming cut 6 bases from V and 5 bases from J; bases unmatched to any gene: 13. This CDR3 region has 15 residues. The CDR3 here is CASNRLTGGGDEQYF. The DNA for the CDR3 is TGCGCCAGCAACCGTCTCACAGGGGGTGGGGACGAGCAGTACTTC.